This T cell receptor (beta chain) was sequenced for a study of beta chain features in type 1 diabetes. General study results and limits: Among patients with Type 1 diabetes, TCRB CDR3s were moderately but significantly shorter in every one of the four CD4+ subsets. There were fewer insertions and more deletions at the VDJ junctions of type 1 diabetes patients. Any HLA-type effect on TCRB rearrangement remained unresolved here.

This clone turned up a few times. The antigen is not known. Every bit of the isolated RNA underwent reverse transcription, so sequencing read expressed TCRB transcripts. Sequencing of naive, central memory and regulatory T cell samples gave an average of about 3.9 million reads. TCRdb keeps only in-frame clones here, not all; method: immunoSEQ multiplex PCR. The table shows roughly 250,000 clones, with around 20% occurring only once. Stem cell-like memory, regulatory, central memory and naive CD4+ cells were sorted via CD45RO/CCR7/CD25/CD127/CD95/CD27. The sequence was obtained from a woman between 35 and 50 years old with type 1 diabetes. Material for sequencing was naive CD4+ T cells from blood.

The CDR3 is CASSSTGTRGTGELFF. The CDR3 DNA sequence: TGTGCCAGCAGTTCAACAGGAACGAGAGGCACCGGGGAGCTGTTTTTT. The J gene is TRBJ2-2, the V gene TRBV28; D may be TRBD1 (5 bases). Germline V lookup: CDR1 MDHEN, CDR2 SYDVKM. The CDR3 extends over 16 amino acids. The germline V and J ends were trimmed by 4 bases and 4 bases, with 16 bases remaining between them.